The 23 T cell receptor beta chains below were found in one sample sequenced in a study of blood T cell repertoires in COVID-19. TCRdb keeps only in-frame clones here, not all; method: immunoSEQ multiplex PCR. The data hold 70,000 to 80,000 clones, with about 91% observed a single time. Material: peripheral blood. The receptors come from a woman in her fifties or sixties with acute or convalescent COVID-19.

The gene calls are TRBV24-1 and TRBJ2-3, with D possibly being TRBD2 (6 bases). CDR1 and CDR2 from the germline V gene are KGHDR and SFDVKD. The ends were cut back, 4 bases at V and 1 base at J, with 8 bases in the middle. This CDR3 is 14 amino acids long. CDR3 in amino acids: CATSEGGGTDTQYF. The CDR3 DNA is TGTGCCACCAGTGAGGGGGGAGGCACAGATACGCAGTATTTT.

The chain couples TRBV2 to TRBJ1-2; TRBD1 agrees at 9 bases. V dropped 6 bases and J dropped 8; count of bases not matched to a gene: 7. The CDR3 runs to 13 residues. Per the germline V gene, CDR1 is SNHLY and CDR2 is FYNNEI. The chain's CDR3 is CASSPDRGDGYTF. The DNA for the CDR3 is TGTGCCAGCAGCCCGGACAGGGGTGACGGCTACACCTTC.

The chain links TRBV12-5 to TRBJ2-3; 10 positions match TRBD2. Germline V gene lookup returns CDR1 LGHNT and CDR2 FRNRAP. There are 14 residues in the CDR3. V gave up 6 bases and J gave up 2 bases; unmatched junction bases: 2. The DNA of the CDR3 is TGTGCTAGTGGGAGCGGGGGGGACACAGATACGCAGTATTTT. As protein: CASGSGGDTDTQYF.

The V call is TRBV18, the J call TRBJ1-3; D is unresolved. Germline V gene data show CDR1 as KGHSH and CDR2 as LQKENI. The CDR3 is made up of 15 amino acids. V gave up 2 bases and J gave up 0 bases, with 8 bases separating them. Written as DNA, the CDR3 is TGTGCCAGCTCACCAGGAGCCAACTCTGGAAACACCATATATTTT. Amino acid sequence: CASSPGANSGNTIYF.

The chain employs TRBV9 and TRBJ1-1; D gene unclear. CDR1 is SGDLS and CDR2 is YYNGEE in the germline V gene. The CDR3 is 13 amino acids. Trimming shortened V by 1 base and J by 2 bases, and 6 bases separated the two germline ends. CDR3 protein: CASSVSSNTEAFF. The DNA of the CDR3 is TGTGCCAGCAGCGTAAGTAGTAACACTGAAGCTTTCTTT. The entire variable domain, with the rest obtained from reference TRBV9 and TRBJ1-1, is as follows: DSGVTQTPKHLITATGQRVTLRCSPRSGDLSVYWYQQSLDQGLQFLIQYYNGEERAKGNILERFSAQQFPDLHSELNLSSLELGDSALYFCASSVSSNTEAFFGQGTRLTVV.

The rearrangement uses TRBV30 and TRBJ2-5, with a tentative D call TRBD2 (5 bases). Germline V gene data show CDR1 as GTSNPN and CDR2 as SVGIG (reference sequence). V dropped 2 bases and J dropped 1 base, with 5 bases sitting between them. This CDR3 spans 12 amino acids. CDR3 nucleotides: TGTGCCTGGAGTACTAGCCAAGAGACCCAGTACTTC. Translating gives CAWSTSQETQYF. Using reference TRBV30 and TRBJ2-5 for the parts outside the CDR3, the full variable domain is SQTIHQWPATLVQPVGSPLSLECTVEGTSNPNLYWYRQAAGRGLQLLFYSVGIGQISSEVPQNLSASRPQDRQFILSSKKLLLSDSGFYLCAWSTSQETQYFGPGTRLLVL.

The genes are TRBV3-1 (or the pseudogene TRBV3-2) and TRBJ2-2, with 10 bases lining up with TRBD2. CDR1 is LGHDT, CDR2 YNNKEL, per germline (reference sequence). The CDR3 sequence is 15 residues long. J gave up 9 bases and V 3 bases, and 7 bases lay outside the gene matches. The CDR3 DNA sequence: TGTGCCAGCAGCCACCACTCTAGCGGGAGCAGGGAGCTGTTTTTT. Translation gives CASSHHSSGSRELFF.

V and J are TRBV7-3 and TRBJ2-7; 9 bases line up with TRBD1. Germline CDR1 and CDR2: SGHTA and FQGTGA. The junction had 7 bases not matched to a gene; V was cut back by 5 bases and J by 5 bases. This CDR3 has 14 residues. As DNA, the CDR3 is TGTGCCAGCAGCCAGACAGGGGGAATGGACGAGCAGTACTTC. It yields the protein CASSQTGGMDEQYF.

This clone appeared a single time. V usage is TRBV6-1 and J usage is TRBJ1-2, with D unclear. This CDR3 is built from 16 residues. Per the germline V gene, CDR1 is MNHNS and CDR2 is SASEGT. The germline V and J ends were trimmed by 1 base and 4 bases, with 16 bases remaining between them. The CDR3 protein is CASSEEGQAGGYGYTF. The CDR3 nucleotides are TGTGCCAGCAGTGAAGAGGGTCAGGCTGGAGGCTATGGCTACACCTTC.

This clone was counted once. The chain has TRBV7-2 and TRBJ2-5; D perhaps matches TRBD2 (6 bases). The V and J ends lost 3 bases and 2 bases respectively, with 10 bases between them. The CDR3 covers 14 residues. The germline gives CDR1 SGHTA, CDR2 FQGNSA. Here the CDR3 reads CASSFSGRQETQYF. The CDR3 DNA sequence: TGTGCCAGCAGCTTCTCCGGGAGACAAGAGACCCAGTACTTC.

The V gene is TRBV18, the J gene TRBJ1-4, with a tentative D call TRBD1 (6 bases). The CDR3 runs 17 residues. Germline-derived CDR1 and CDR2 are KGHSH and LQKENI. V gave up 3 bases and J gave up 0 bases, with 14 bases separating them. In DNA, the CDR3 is TGTGCCAGCTCACCTCAGGGCAGGGGATCAACTAATGAAAAACTGTTTTTT. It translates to CASSPQGRGSTNEKLFF.

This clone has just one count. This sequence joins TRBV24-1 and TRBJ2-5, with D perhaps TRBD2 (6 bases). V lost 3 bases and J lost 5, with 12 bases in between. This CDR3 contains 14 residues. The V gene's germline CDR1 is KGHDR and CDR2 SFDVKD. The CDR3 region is CATSDAGPLETQYF. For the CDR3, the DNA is TGTGCCACCAGTGATGCGGGACCTTTGGAGACCCAGTACTTC.

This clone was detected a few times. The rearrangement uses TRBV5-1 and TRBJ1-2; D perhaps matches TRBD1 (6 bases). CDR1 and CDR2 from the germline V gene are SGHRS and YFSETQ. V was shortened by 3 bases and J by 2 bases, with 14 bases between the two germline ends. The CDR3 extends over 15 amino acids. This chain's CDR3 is CASSSQTGSNYGYTF. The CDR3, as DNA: TGCGCCAGCAGCTCACAGACAGGATCAAACTATGGCTACACCTTC.

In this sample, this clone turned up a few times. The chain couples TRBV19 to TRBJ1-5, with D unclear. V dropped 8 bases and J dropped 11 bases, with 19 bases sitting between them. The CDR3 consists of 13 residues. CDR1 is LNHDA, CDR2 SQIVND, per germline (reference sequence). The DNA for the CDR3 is TGTGCCAGTTCCGACACCTCCGTCTCAGCCCAGCATTTT. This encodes CASSDTSVSAQHF.

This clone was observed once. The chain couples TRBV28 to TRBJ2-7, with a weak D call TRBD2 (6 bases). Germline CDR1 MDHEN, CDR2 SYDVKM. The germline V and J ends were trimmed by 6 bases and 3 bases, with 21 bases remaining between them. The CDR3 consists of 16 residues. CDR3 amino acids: CASSDTGTARVYEQYF. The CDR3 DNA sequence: TGTGCCAGCAGCGACACCGGGACTGCGAGGGTCTACGAGCAGTACTTC.

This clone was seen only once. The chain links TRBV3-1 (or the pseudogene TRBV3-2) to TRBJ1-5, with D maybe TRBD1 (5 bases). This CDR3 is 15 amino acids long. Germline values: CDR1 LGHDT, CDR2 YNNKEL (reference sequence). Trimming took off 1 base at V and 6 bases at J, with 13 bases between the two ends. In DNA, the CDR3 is TGTGCCAGCAGCCAAGGATGGGGGGTTAGTCAGCCCCAGCATTTT. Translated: CASSQGWGVSQPQHF.

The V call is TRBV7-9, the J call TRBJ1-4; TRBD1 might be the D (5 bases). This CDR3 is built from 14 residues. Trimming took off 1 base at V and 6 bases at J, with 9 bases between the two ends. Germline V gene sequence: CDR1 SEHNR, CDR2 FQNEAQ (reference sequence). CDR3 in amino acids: CASSLGAGHEKLFF. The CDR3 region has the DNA TGTGCCAGCAGCTTAGGGGCAGGGCATGAAAAACTGTTTTTT. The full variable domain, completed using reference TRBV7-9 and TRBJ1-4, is DTGVSQNPRHKITKRGQNVTFRCDPISEHNRLYWYRQTLGQGPEFLTYFQNEAQLEKSRLLSDRFSAERPKGSFSTLEIQRTEQGDSAMYLCASSLGAGHEKLFFGSGTQLSVL.

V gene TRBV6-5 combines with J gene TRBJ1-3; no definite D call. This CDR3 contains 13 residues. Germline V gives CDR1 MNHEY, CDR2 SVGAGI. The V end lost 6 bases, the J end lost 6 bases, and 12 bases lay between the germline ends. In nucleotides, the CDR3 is TGTGCCAGCAGCCCCGGTCGGGAAAACACCATATATTTT. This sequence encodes CASSPGRENTIYF.

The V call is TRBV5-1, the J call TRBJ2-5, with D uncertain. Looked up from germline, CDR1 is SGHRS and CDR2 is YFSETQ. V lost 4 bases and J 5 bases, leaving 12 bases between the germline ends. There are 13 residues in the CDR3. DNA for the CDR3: TGCGCCAGCAGCGAATTGGGCCCCGAGACCCAGTACTTC. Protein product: CASSELGPETQYF.

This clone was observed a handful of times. The CDR3 is CASSIYGRGQSSYNEQFF. Here the CDR3 DNA reads TGTGCCAGTAGTATATACGGCAGGGGGCAAAGCTCCTACAATGAGCAGTTCTTC. The gene calls are TRBV19 and TRBJ2-1; 8 nucleotides line up with TRBD1. CDR1 and CDR2 (germline): LNHDA, SQIVND (reference sequence). The CDR3 covers 18 residues. Trimming removed 2 bases from V and 0 bases from J; junction bases left unmatched: 9.

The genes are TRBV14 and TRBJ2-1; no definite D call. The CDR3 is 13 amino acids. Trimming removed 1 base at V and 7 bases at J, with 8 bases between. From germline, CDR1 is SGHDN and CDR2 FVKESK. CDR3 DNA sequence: TGTGCCAGCAGCCAAGGATCCCAGAATGAGCAGTTCTTC. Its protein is CASSQGSQNEQFF.

CDR3 region: CASSQKQGAKNIQYF. The CDR3 DNA reads TGCGCCAGCAGTCAAAAGCAGGGAGCCAAAAACATTCAGTACTTC. The rearrangement links TRBV23-1 to TRBJ2-4; a possible D gene is TRBD1 (5 bases). TRBV23-1 belongs to the ORF category, with a function that is uncertain. Trimming stripped 2 bases from V and 0 bases from J, with 8 bases between. The CDR3 has 15 residues.

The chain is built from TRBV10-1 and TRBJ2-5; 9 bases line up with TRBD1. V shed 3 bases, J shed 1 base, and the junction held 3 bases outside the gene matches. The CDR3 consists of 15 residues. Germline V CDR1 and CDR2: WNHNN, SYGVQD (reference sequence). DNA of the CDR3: TGCGCCAGCAGTGACGGGACAGGGTTCCAAGAGACCCAGTACTTC. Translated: CASSDGTGFQETQYF.